Below, one TCR beta chain is given with its context. These data come from a study of blood T cell repertoires in COVID-19. Sequenced by immunoSEQ multiplex PCR; TCRdb stores in-frame clones only, minus some. The sample holds roughly 100,000 clones, more than 75% seen once. V was clipped by 6 bases and J by 2 bases; unmatched bases: 9. This CDR3 spans 15 amino acids. CDR1 is MNHEY and CDR2 is SMNVEV in the germline V gene (reference sequence). The sequence was obtained from a woman aged 80 or older with active COVID-19. The rearrangement uses TRBV27 and TRBJ1-2; 7 bases are shared with TRBD1. Sequencing was performed on peripheral blood. CDR3 amino acids: CASSLTGAQNYGYTF. DNA for the CDR3: TGTGCCAGCAGCCTTACAGGGGCCCAAAACTATGGCTACACCTTC.